The sequence of this T cell receptor (beta chain) was determined in a study of human T cells and chemical hapten exposure. Study information: Small pooled library volume differences chiefly drove per-sample TCR yield variation.

Study-wide results and limits: Counts of expanded TCRs at PT1 were positively correlated with patch test score. TCRs above 1 in 1000 frequency stayed constant with DPC sensitization.

Concerning this clonotype: Its target is not known.

The CDR3 runs 15 residues. Per germline, CDR1 SGDLS and CDR2 YYNGEE. V was cut by 0 bases and J by 2 bases, with 10 bases left in between. Time point indicated: patch test 3, about 24 weeks after DPC sensitization. Treatment of the sample: therapeutic diphenylcyclopropenone sensitization with weekly scalp DPC. In every case, blood was obtained before the patch test was applied. TCRdb re-called the RACE reads with MiXCR, one entry per CDR3 protein. The sample holds 95,000 to 150,000 distinct CDR3 sequences, approximately 10% seen once. The sequence came from a woman between 45 and 60 years old with alopecia areata. Some clones in this sample may be carry-over from other donors' samples. The V and J genes are TRBV9 and TRBJ2-3, with D perhaps given as TRBD1 or TRBD2 (5 bases each). The sequencing here drew on whole blood, taken in connection with sensitization to the hapten diphenylcyclopropenone (DPC). CDR3 loop: CASSVGPGTTDTQYF. The DNA of the CDR3 is TGTGCCAGCAGCGTAGGTCCAGGGACCACAGATACGCAGTATTTT.